Listed below are T cell receptor beta chains from one sample, sequenced in a study of tumor-infiltrating lymphocytes in primary liver carcinoma. TCRdb used MiXCR to reprocess the multiplex PCR reads, holding one entry per CDR3 protein. In the table there are 50,000 or so distinct CDR3 sequences, about 78% of which are singletons. Material: liver tumor tissue from sampling region 5. The receptors were sampled from a man in his forties with primary liver carcinoma and hepatitis B virus infection. CDR3s include the opening cysteine and the closing phenylalanine or tryptophan.

v_call: TRBV29-1; j_call: TRBJ1-2; cdr3_aa: CSVYLARDYCYAF
v_call: TRBV6-6; j_call: TRBJ2-4; cdr3_aa: CASSYALKNTQYF
v_call: TRBV6-6; j_call: TRBJ1-5; cdr3_aa: CVSSYSMVHPQHF
v_call: TRBV11-2; j_call: TRBJ2-7; cdr3_aa: CASSSDGTSGRASYEKYF
v_call: TRBV11-3; j_call: TRBJ2-1; cdr3_aa: CASSLGEREQFF
v_call: TRBV11-2; j_call: TRBJ2-7; cdr3_aa: CASSLREGRSSGPSTYEQYF
v_call: TRBV20-1; j_call: TRBJ2-3; cdr3_aa: CSPKDPSTDTQYF
v_call: TRBV10-1; j_call: TRBJ2-7; cdr3_aa: CASTAILGGEQYF
v_call: TRBV11-2; j_call: TRBJ1-4; cdr3_aa: CASSLLTGRCEKLFF
v_call: TRBV11-2; j_call: TRBJ2-1; cdr3_aa: CASSSPGGSGFNEQFF
v_call: TRBV5-6; j_call: TRBJ2-6; cdr3_aa: CAGSSVCVLTF
v_call: TRBV6-2/TRBV6-3; j_call: TRBJ2-3; cdr3_aa: CASSPRHRATGLTQYF
v_call: TRBV1; j_call: TRBJ2-1; cdr3_aa: CNSRQDAKVAGYEQFF
v_call: TRBV10-2; j_call: TRBJ2-1; cdr3_aa: CACSETAASYNEQFF
v_call: TRBV28; j_call: TRBJ2-1; cdr3_aa: CASFGTIAFSKQFF
v_call: TRBV5-1; j_call: TRBJ2-1; cdr3_aa: CASNLGLAGEELF
v_call: TRBV28; j_call: TRBJ1-1; cdr3_aa: CISRRTGIALNTEAFF
v_call: TRBV12-3/TRBV12-4; j_call: TRBJ2-1; cdr3_aa: CASIRRNEQFF
v_call: TRBV4-3; j_call: TRBJ2-3; cdr3_aa: CASSQDLTTGTSGRADTQYF
v_call: TRBV29-1; j_call: TRBJ2-7; cdr3_aa: CGVAGAGGQYF
v_call: TRBV28; j_call: TRBJ2-7; cdr3_aa: CASPPPDRVFHEQYF
v_call: TRBV6-2/TRBV6-3; j_call: TRBJ2-7; cdr3_aa: CDSSYSAWMKDEQYF
v_call: TRBV5-1; j_call: TRBJ2-5; cdr3_aa: CTSSPDRVWQETQYF
v_call: TRBV9; j_call: TRBJ2-3; cdr3_aa: CASSVATEGGTQYF
v_call: TRBV4-2; j_call: TRBJ2-5; cdr3_aa: CASSQDGTGGQGTQYF
v_call: TRBV4-2; j_call: TRBJ1-2; cdr3_aa: CASSQGARSPNDYTF
v_call: TRBV11-2; j_call: TRBJ2-7; cdr3_aa: CASSLPDETHRTYF
v_call: TRBV4-1; j_call: TRBJ1-3; cdr3_aa: CVSAQLRTAGSGNTIYF